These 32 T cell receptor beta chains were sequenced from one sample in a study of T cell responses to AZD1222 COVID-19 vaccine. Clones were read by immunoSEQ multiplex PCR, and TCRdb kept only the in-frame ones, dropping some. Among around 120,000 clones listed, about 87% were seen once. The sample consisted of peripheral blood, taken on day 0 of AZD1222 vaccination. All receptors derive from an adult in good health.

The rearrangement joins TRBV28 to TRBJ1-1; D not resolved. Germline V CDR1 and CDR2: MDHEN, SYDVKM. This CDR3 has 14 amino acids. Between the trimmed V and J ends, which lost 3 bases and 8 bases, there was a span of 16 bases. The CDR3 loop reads CASSLTGSPAEAFF. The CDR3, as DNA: TGTGCCAGCAGTTTGACGGGCAGTCCCGCCGAAGCTTTCTTT. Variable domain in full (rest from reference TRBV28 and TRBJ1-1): DVKVTQSSRYLVKRTGEKVFLECVQDMDHENMFWYRQDPGLGLRLIYFSYDVKMKEKGDIPEGYSVSREKKERFSLILESASTNQTSMYLCASSLTGSPAEAFFGQGTRLTVV.

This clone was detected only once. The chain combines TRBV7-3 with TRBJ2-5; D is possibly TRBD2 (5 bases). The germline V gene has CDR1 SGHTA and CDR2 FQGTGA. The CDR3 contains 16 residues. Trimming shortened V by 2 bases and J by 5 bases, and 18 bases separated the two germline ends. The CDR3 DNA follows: TGTGCCAGCAGCTTAGGGTATGGGAGAGTAGGCGAGACCCAGTACTTC. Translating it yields CASSLGYGRVGETQYF.

The CDR3: CASSYGGGRGDTQYF. In DNA form, the CDR3 reads TGTGCCAGCAGTTACGGTGGTGGAAGAGGAGATACGCAGTATTTT. The chain has TRBV6-5 and TRBJ2-3; D not resolved. The CDR3 loop spans 15 amino acids. Looked up from germline, CDR1 is MNHEY and CDR2 is SVGAGI. Trimming took off 2 bases at V and 5 bases at J, with 14 bases between the two ends.

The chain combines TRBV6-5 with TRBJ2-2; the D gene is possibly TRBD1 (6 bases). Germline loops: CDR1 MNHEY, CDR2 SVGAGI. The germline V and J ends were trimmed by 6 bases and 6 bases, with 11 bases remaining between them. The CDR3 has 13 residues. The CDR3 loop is CASSYRVAGELFF. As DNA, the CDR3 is TGTGCCAGCAGCTACAGGGTGGCCGGGGAGCTGTTTTTT.

Written as DNA, the CDR3 is TGTGCCAGCAGTTCAGGGACAGACTATGGCTACACCTTC. Its protein is CASSSGTDYGYTF. The chain links TRBV27 to TRBJ1-2, with 7 bases that match TRBD1. J was trimmed by 3 bases and V by 4 bases; bases with no gene match: 2. The V gene's germline CDR1 is MNHEY and CDR2 SMNVEV (reference sequence). The CDR3 is 13 residues long.

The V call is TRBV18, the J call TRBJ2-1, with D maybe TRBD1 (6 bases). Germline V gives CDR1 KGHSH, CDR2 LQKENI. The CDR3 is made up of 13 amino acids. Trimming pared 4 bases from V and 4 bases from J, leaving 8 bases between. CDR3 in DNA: TGTGCCAGCTCACGGGGACAATACAATGAGCAGTTCTTC. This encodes CASSRGQYNEQFF.

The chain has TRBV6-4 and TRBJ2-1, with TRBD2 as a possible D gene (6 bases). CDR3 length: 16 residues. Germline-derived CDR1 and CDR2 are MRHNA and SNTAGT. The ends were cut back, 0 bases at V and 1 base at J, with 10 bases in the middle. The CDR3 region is CASSDSRAGSYNEQFF. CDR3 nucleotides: TGTGCCAGCAGTGACTCTCGTGCGGGGTCCTACAATGAGCAGTTCTTC.

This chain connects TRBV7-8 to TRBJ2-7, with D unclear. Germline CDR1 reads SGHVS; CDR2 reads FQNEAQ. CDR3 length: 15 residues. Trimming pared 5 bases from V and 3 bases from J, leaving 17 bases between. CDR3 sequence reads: CASSPRPGDSYEQYF. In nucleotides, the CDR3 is TGTGCCAGCAGCCCCCGGCCTGGGGATAGCTACGAGCAGTACTTC.

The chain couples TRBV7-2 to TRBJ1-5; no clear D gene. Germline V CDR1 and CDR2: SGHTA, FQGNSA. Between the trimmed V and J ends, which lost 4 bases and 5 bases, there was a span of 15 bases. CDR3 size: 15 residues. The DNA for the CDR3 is TGTGCCAGCAGCTCCCCCCCGGCTAAGGATCAGCCCCAGCATTTT. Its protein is CASSSPPAKDQPQHF.

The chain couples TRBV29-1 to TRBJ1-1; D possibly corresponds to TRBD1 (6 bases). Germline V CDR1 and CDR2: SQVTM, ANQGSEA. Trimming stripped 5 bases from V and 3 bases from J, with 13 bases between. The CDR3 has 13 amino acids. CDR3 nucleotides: TGCAGCGTTTTCTCACAGGGCTACACTGAAGCTTTCTTT. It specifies CSVFSQGYTEAFF.

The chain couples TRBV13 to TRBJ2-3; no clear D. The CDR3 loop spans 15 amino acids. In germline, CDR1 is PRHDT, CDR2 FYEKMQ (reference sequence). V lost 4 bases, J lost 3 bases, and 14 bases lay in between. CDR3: CASSSLGPSTDTQYF. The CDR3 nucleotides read TGTGCCAGCAGCTCACTCGGCCCCTCAACAGATACGCAGTATTTT.

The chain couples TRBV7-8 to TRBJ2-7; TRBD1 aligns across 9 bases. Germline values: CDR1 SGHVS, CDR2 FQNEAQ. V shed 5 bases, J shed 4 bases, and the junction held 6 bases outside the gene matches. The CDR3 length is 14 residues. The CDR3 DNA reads TGTGCCAGCAGCCTCCGGGACAGGGCATACGAGCAGTACTTC. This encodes CASSLRDRAYEQYF.

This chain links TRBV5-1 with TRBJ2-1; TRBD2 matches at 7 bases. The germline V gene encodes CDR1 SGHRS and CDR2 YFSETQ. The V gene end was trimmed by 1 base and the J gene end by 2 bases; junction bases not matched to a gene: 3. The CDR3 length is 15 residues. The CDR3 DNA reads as TGCGCCAGCAGCTTGCGCGGGGGTACCTACAATGAGCAGTTCTTC. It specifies CASSLRGGTYNEQFF.

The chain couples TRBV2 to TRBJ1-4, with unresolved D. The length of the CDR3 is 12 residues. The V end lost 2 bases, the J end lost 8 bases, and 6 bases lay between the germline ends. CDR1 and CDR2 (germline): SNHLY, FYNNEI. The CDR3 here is CASSEWKEKLFF. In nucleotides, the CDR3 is TGTGCCAGCAGTGAATGGAAGGAAAAACTGTTTTTT.

CDR3 sequence: CASSVEPGVSGNTIYF. DNA for the CDR3: TGTGCCAGCAGCGTAGAGCCCGGGGTCTCTGGAAACACCATATATTTT. The chain joins TRBV9 to TRBJ1-3; no firm D call. The germline gives CDR1 SGDLS, CDR2 YYNGEE. The CDR3 runs to 16 residues. The V end lost 0 bases, the J end lost 0 bases, and 10 bases lay between the germline ends.

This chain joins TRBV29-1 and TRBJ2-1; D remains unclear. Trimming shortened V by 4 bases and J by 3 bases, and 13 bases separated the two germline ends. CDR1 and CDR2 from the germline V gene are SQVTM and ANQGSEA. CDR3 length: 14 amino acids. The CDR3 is CSVVGQVNYNEQFF. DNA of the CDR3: TGCAGCGTTGTAGGGCAGGTGAACTACAATGAGCAGTTCTTC.

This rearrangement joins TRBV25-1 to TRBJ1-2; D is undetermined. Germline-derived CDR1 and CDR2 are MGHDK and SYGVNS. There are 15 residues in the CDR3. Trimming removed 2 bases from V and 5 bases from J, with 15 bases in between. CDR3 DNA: TGTGCCAGCAGTGAAAAAGGTTGGCAGGTTTATGGCTACACCTTC. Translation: CASSEKGWQVYGYTF.

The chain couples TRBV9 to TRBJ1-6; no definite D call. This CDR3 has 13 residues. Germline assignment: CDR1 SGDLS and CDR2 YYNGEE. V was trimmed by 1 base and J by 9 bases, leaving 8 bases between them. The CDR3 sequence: CASSVRRGSPLHF. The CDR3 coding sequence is TGTGCCAGCAGCGTACGGCGGGGTTCACCCCTCCACTTT.

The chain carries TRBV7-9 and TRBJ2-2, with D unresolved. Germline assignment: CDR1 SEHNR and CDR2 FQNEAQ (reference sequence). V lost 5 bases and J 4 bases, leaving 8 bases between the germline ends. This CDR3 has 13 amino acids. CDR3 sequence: CASSGYLTGELFF. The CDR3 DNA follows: TGTGCCAGCAGCGGCTATCTCACCGGGGAGCTGTTTTTT.

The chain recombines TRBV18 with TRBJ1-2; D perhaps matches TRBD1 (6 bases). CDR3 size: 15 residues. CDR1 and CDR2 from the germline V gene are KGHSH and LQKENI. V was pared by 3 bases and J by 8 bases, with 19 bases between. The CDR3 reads CASSPNRGGRVGYTF. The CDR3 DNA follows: TGTGCCAGCTCACCCAATCGGGGGGGGCGCGTAGGCTACACCTTC.

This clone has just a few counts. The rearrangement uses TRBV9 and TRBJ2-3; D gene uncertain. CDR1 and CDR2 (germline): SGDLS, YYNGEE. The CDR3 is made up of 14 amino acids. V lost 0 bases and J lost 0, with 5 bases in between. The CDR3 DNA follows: TGTGCCAGCAGCGTAGATCCCAGCACAGATACGCAGTATTTT. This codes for CASSVDPSTDTQYF. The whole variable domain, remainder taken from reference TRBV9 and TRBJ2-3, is DSGVTQTPKHLITATGQRVTLRCSPRSGDLSVYWYQQSLDQGLQFLIQYYNGEERAKGNILERFSAQQFPDLHSELNLSSLELGDSALYFCASSVDPSTDTQYFGPGTRLTVL.

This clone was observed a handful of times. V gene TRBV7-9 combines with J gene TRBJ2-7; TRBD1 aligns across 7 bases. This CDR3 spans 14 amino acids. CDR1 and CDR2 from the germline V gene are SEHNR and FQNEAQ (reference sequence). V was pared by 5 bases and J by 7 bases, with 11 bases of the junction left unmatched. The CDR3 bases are TGTGCCAGCAGCCATAAGACAGGGCGTGGGGAGCAGTACTTC. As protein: CASSHKTGRGEQYF.

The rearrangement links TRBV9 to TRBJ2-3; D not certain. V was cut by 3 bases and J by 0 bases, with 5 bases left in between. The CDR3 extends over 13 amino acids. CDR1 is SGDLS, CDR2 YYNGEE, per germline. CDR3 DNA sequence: TGTGCCAGCAGCGGGGTTAGCACAGATACGCAGTATTTT. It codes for CASSGVSTDTQYF.

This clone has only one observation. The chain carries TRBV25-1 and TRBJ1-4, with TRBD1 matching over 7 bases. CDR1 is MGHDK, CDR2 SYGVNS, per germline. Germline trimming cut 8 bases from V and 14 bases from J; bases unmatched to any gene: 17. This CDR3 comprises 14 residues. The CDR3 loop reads CASGQKAGTESLFF. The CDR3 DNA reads TGTGCCAGCGGCCAGAAGGCCGGGACAGAATCGCTGTTTTTT.

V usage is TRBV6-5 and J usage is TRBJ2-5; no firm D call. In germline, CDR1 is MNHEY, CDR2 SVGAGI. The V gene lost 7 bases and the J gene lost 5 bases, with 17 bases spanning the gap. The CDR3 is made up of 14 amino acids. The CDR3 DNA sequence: TGTGCCAGCACCGAGGTTGTCCGTCAGGAGACCCAGTACTTC. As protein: CASTEVVRQETQYF.

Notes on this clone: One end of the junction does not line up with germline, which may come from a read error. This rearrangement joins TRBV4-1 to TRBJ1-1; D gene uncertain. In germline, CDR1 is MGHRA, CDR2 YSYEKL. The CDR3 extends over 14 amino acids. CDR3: CVSSQQRMNTEAFF. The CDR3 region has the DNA TGCGTCAGCAGCCAACAGAGGATGAACACTGAAGCTTTCTTT.

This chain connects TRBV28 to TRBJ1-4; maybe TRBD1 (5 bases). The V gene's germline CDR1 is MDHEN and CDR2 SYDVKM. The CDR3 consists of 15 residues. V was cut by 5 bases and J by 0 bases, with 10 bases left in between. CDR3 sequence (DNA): TGTGCCAGCAGTCTCGCAGGGACAACTAATGAAAAACTGTTTTTT. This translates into CASSLAGTTNEKLFF.

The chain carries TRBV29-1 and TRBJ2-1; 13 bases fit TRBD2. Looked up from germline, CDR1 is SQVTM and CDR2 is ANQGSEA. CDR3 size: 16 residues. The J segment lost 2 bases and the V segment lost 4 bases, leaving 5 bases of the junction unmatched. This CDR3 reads CSVVPGLAGAYNEQFF. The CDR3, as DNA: TGCAGCGTTGTACCCGGACTAGCGGGGGCCTACAATGAGCAGTTCTTC.

The CDR3 spells CASSLEPRASTDTQYF. CDR3 DNA sequence: TGTGCCAGCAGCTTGGAACCAAGGGCTAGCACAGATACGCAGTATTTT. This chain uses TRBV5-5 with TRBJ2-3; no clear D gene. Trimming shortened V by 0 bases and J by 0 bases, and 11 bases separated the two germline ends. Germline assignment: CDR1 SGHKS and CDR2 YYEKEE (reference sequence). The CDR3 has 16 amino acids.

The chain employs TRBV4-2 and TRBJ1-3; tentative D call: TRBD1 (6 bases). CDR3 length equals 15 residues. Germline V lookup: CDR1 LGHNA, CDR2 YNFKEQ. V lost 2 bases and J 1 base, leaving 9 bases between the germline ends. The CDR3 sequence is CASSQPGTSGNTIYF. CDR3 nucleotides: TGTGCCAGCAGCCAACCCGGGACATCTGGAAACACCATATATTTT.

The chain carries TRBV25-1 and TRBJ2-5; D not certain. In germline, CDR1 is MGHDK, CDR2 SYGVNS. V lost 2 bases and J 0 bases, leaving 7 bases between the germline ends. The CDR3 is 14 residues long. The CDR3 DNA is TGTGCCAGCAGTGAACCCTTCTACCAAGAGACCCAGTACTTC. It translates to CASSEPFYQETQYF.

CDR3 in DNA: TGTGCCAGCAGCCAATGGGTAGGAGGCTCCATGAACACTGAAGCTTTCTTT. Translating it yields CASSQWVGGSMNTEAFF. V gene TRBV7-2 combines with J gene TRBJ1-1; D remains unclear. CDR1 is SGHTA and CDR2 is FQGNSA in the germline V gene. The CDR3 covers 17 residues. V lost 5 bases and J lost 0, with 19 bases in between.